A single sample gave rise to the 25 T cell receptor beta chains below, sequenced in a study of blood T cell repertoires in COVID-19. Produced via immunoSEQ multiplex PCR; TCRdb's table is partial and in-frame only. The profile covers around 73,000 clones, with roughly 80% appearing a single time and around 28% taken by the ten largest. Input material: peripheral blood. The origin of the receptors is a human donor in a cohort sampled during active COVID-19.

The DNA for the CDR3 is TGTGCCAGCAGCTTAGGCTGGGGAGTAGATACGCAGTATTTT. It is translated as CASSLGWGVDTQYF. The chain couples TRBV7-8 to TRBJ2-3; the D gene is possibly TRBD2 (5 bases). The CDR3 length is 14 residues. The V gene lost 1 base and the J gene lost 5 bases, with 10 bases spanning the gap. The germline CDR1 and CDR2 sequences are SGHVS and FQNEAQ.

This chain uses TRBV4-1 with TRBJ1-4; 8 nucleotides line up with TRBD1. The germline CDR1 and CDR2 sequences are MGHRA and YSYEKL. Trimming at V came to 2 bases and at J to 7 bases, leaving 6 bases not matched to a gene. This CDR3 has 15 residues. The CDR3, as DNA: TGCGCCAGCAGCCAATCTACAGGGGGGGTTGAAAAACTGTTTTTT. Protein: CASSQSTGGVEKLFF.

The J gene is TRBJ1-2, the V gene TRBV4-1; TRBD1 agrees at 8 bases. The germline V gene has CDR1 MGHRA and CDR2 YSYEKL. With 1 base clipped from V and 7 bases from J, the junction kept 11 bases outside the gene matches. The CDR3 has 16 amino acids. In DNA form, the CDR3 reads TGCGCCAGCAGCCAAGCGACGGACAGGGTAACTACTGGCTACACCTTC. Translating gives CASSQATDRVTTGYTF.

The J gene is TRBJ2-7, the V gene TRBV27; tentatively, D is TRBD2 (7 bases). V was pared by 0 bases and J by 2 bases, with 17 bases between. The CDR3 totals 17 residues. CDR1 and CDR2 from the germline V gene are MNHEY and SMNVEV (reference sequence). This chain's CDR3 is CASSLSIGGGAPYEQYF. CDR3 sequence (DNA): TGTGCCAGCAGTTTATCCATAGGTGGGGGGGCCCCCTACGAGCAGTACTTC.

This clone turned up a few times. This chain links TRBV13 with TRBJ2-7, with D unclear. Trimming removed 4 bases at V and 5 bases at J, with 9 bases between. Germline lookup yields CDR1 PRHDT and CDR2 FYEKMQ (reference sequence). The CDR3 has 12 amino acids. CDR3 in DNA: TGTGCCAGCAGCTCCAGAACTAACGAGCAGTACTTC. Translating it yields CASSSRTNEQYF.

The genes are TRBV4-1 and TRBJ1-1; tentative D call: TRBD1 (6 bases). The CDR3 runs to 14 residues. With 2 bases removed from V and 1 base from J, the gap between germline ends came to 8 bases. Germline-derived CDR1 and CDR2 are MGHRA and YSYEKL. The CDR3: CASSQPDRNTEAFF. DNA for the CDR3: TGCGCCAGCAGCCAACCGGACAGGAACACTGAAGCTTTCTTT.

The rearrangement uses TRBV11-3 and TRBJ1-2, with D uncertain. The V and J ends lost 1 base and 3 bases respectively, with 12 bases between them. There are 15 residues in the CDR3. CDR1 is SGHNT and CDR2 is YENEEA in the germline V gene. The CDR3 reads CASSLGRRSYYGYTF. CDR3 nucleotide sequence: TGTGCCAGCAGCTTAGGGCGGAGATCCTACTATGGCTACACCTTC.

The chain has TRBV7-8 and TRBJ2-1; TRBD2 aligns across 9 bases. The V gene's germline CDR1 is SGHVS and CDR2 FQNEAQ. The CDR3 contains 18 residues. The ends lost 1 base at V and 2 bases at J; junction bases unmatched: 9. The CDR3 DNA sequence: TGTGCCAGCAGCTTAGGAGTAGCGGGGGCTCTTACCTACAATGAGCAGTTCTTC. As protein: CASSLGVAGALTYNEQFF.

The chain is built from TRBV2 and TRBJ1-6; the match to TRBD1 covers 11 bases. This CDR3 is built from 14 residues. Germline values: CDR1 SNHLY, CDR2 FYNNEI. J gave up 7 bases and V 6 bases, and 2 bases lay outside the gene matches. The CDR3 DNA reads as TGTGCCAGCAGGGGGGACAGGGGGAATTCACCCCTCCACTTT. This gives the protein CASRGDRGNSPLHF.

This sequence joins TRBV2 and TRBJ2-3; a weak D match, TRBD2 (6 bases). The length of the CDR3 is 13 residues. The germline V gene has CDR1 SNHLY and CDR2 FYNNEI. V dropped 6 bases and J dropped 4 bases, with 11 bases sitting between them. The CDR3 is CASRGLKPDTQYF. CDR3 in DNA: TGTGCCAGCAGAGGACTAAAGCCAGATACGCAGTATTTT.

The V and J genes are TRBV4-1 and TRBJ2-5; the match to TRBD1 covers 9 bases. This CDR3 has 15 residues. Trimming removed 4 bases from V and 2 bases from J; junction bases left unmatched: 5. Germline V gives CDR1 MGHRA, CDR2 YSYEKL. The CDR3 nucleotides are TGCGCCAGCAGCCGCGGACAGGGGAAACAAGAGACCCAGTACTTC. Translated: CASSRGQGKQETQYF.

The rearrangement links TRBV10-3 to TRBJ1-1; D possibly corresponds to TRBD1 (5 bases). The germline V and J ends were trimmed by 3 bases and 8 bases, with 10 bases remaining between them. Germline V lookup: CDR1 ENHRY, CDR2 SYGVKD. CDR3 length equals 12 residues. Here the CDR3 reads CAISEGDIEAFF. CDR3 nucleotides: TGTGCCATCAGTGAAGGGGATATAGAAGCTTTCTTT.

The V and J genes are TRBV28 and TRBJ2-1; D gene uncertain. Germline V gene data show CDR1 as MDHEN and CDR2 as SYDVKM. V dropped 5 bases and J dropped 2 bases, with 16 bases sitting between them. This CDR3 has 16 amino acids. The DNA of the CDR3 is TGTGCCAGCAGTCAGAGTAGCAGATGGACCTACAATGAGCAGTTCTTC. As protein: CASSQSSRWTYNEQFF.

This sequence joins TRBV6-1 and TRBJ2-2; D might be TRBD1 (5 bases). Trimming left V 3 bases short and J 8 bases short, with 7 bases between. CDR1 and CDR2 (germline): MNHNS, SASEGT. The CDR3 sequence is 12 residues long. The CDR3 reads CASSDRVGELFF. The DNA of the CDR3 is TGTGCCAGCAGTGACAGGGTAGGGGAGCTGTTTTTT.

This clone was found once. This rearrangement joins TRBV4-3 to TRBJ2-7; D may be TRBD2 (6 bases). Germline CDR1 is LGHNA and CDR2 is YSLEER. The CDR3 is made up of 15 amino acids. The ends were cut back, 3 bases at V and 6 bases at J, with 18 bases in the middle. The CDR3 region is CASSQGATRFSEQYF. The CDR3 DNA is TGCGCCAGCAGCCAGGGAGCGACTAGATTTTCCGAGCAGTACTTC.

This clone appeared many times. V is TRBV10-3 and J is TRBJ2-1; no firm D call. The ends were cut back, 6 bases at V and 5 bases at J, with 11 bases in the middle. CDR1 and CDR2 from the germline V gene are ENHRY and SYGVKD. There are 13 residues in the CDR3. For the CDR3, the DNA is TGTGCCATCAGGCAGAACCCCAACAATGAGCAGTTCTTC. Its translation is CAIRQNPNNEQFF.

This chain uses TRBV24-1 with TRBJ2-3; 8 bases line up with TRBD2. CDR1 KGHDR and CDR2 SFDVKD come from the germline V gene. The CDR3 is made up of 17 amino acids. After removal of 1 base from V and 2 bases from J, the junction contained 7 bases not matched to a gene. The CDR3, as DNA: TGTGCCACCAGTGATTTCCTTGAAGCGGGGGACACAGATACGCAGTATTTT. This gives the protein CATSDFLEAGDTDTQYF.

The chain uses TRBV7-6 and TRBJ2-5, with TRBD2 matching 9 bases. CDR1 SGHVS and CDR2 FNYEAQ come from the germline V gene. This CDR3 has 16 residues. The J segment lost 4 bases and the V segment lost 6 bases, leaving 12 bases of the junction unmatched. CDR3 bases: TGTGCCAGCAGTTCCCAGCGGGGGGTTTTACGAGAGACCCAGTACTTC. Translated: CASSSQRGVLRETQYF.

The rearrangement uses TRBV18 and TRBJ1-4; 8 bases match TRBD1. CDR3 size: 14 residues. Losses at the gene ends were 6 bases for V and 6 bases for J; bases not matched to a gene: 6. Per germline, CDR1 KGHSH and CDR2 LQKENI. The CDR3: CASSPDRADEKLFF. Here the CDR3 DNA reads TGTGCCAGCTCGCCGGACAGGGCAGATGAAAAACTGTTTTTT.

V usage is TRBV2 and J usage is TRBJ2-3, with TRBD2 matching over 14 bases. Germline CDR1 and CDR2: SNHLY and FYNNEI. CDR3 length: 15 residues. V was clipped by 4 bases and J by 6 bases; unmatched bases: 3. CDR3 residues: CASSARTSGGDTQYF. The CDR3 nucleotides read TGTGCCAGCAGTGCCAGGACTAGCGGGGGGGATACGCAGTATTTT.

The sample holds a few counts of this clone. The J gene is TRBJ1-5, the V gene TRBV4-1; the D gene is possibly TRBD1 (6 bases). The V end lost 1 base, the J end lost 4 bases, and 14 bases lay between the germline ends. The CDR3 runs 16 residues. CDR1 is MGHRA and CDR2 is YSYEKL in the germline V gene. The CDR3 here is CASSQVWTEFNQPQHF. The CDR3 DNA is TGCGCCAGCAGCCAAGTCTGGACAGAGTTTAATCAGCCCCAGCATTTT.

This chain links TRBV18 with TRBJ2-1, with TRBD2 matching over 7 bases. The CDR3 loop spans 15 amino acids. Germline lookup yields CDR1 KGHSH and CDR2 LQKENI. V trimming: 6 bases; J trimming: 7 bases; junction bases outside the gene matches: 12. The CDR3 DNA reads TGTGCCAGCTCCCGCGGGAGTTGGGAGCAGAATGAGCAGTTCTTC. Encoded protein: CASSRGSWEQNEQFF.

CDR3 residues: CASSLSHRNEKLFF. DNA for the CDR3: TGTGCCAGCAGCTTAAGCCACAGGAATGAAAAACTGTTTTTT. The V call is TRBV13, the J call TRBJ1-4; maybe TRBD1 (5 bases). CDR1 is PRHDT, CDR2 FYEKMQ, per germline (reference sequence). The CDR3 has 14 amino acids. Trimming left V 2 bases short and J 5 bases short, with 9 bases between. Using reference TRBV13 and TRBJ1-4 for the parts outside the CDR3, the full variable domain is AAGVIQSPRHLIKEKRETATLKCYPIPRHDTVYWYQQGPGQDPQFLISFYEKMQSDKGSIPDRFSAQQFSDYHSELNMSSLELGDSALYFCASSLSHRNEKLFFGSGTQLSVL.

Concerning this clone itself: This sample includes further DNA sequences coding for the same CDR3. The chain carries TRBV15 and TRBJ1-2; D not certain. Trimming took 0 bases from V and 8 from J, leaving 10 bases between them. This CDR3 has 13 residues. In germline, CDR1 is LNHNV, CDR2 YYDKDF (reference sequence). This CDR3 reads CATSRDLSRGYTF. CDR3 in DNA: TGTGCCACCAGCAGAGATTTGTCGCGAGGCTACACCTTC. Based on the CDR3 plus reference TRBV15 and TRBJ1-2, the full variable domain is DAMVIQNPRYQVTQFGKPVTLSCSQTLNHNVMYWYQQKSSQAPKLLFHYYDKDFNNEADTPDNFQSRRPNTSFCFLDIRSPGLGDTAMYLCATSRDLSRGYTFGSGTRLTVV.

The sample holds a few counts of this clone. The rearrangement links TRBV27 to TRBJ1-6; 9 nucleotides align to TRBD1. The CDR3 is 15 residues long. Trimming cost V 5 bases and J 7 bases; bases outside gene matches: 6. CDR1 MNHEY and CDR2 SMNVEV come from the germline V gene (reference sequence). This CDR3 is CASSTGTGSNSPLHF. In DNA, the CDR3 is TGTGCCAGCAGTACCGGGACAGGGAGCAATTCACCCCTCCACTTT.